This note documents a single TCR beta chain sequence. V was cut by 2 bases and J by 5 bases, with 22 bases left in between. The germline gives CDR1 GTSNPN, CDR2 SVGIG (reference sequence). The CDR3 runs to 17 residues. The data derive from a study of T cell changes during pregnancy in multiple sclerosis. Libraries were prepared by immunoSEQ multiplex PCR; TCRdb keeps only in-frame clonotypes and omits some of them. The data show 65,000 to 80,000 clones, with around 94% seen just once and around 0.2% held by the top ten. This chain links TRBV30 with TRBJ1-5; perhaps TRBD1 as D (6 bases). The sample was CD4+ T cells from peripheral blood mononuclear cells, taken before pregnancy. This TCR came from a female donor with multiple sclerosis, enrolled in a pregnancy study. CDR3 in DNA: TGTGCCTGGAGTAAAGCAGGGGCTGGGGCGGACGATCAGCCCCAGCATTTT. It yields the protein CAWSKAGAGADDQPQHF.